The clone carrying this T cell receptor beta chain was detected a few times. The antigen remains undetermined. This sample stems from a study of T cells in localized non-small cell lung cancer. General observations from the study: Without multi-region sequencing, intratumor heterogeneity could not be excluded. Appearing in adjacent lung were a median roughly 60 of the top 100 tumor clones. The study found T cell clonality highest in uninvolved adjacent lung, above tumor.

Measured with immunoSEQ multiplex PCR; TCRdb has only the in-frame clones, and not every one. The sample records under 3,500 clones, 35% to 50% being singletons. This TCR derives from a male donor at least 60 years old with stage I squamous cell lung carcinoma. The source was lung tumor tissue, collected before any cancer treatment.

CDR3 amino acids: CASSPFLGGAGETQYF. In nucleotides, the CDR3 is TGTGCCAGCTCACCTTTTCTGGGGGGCGCCGGGGAGACCCAGTACTTC. The chain joins TRBV18 to TRBJ2-5; TRBD1 or TRBD2 may be the D gene (6 bases each). The CDR3 contains 16 residues. From germline, CDR1 is KGHSH and CDR2 LQKENI. V lost 3 bases and J lost 5, with 19 bases in between. Full variable domain (remainder filled in from reference TRBV18 and TRBJ2-5): NAGVMQNPRHLVRRRGQEARLRCSPMKGHSHVYWYRQLPEEGLKFMVYLQKENIIDESGMPKERFSAEFPKEGPSILRIQQVVRGDSAAYFCASSPFLGGAGETQYFGPGTRLLVL.